The 2 T cell receptor beta chains presented below share a single source sample, sequenced in a study of cytomegalovirus exposure and HLA in healthy donors (dated by TCRdb to the late 2010s). The library was made by the immunoSEQ multiplex PCR assay. The multiplex PCR relied on a mix of 60 forward primers for TCR Vbeta segments and 13 reverse primers for TCR Jbeta segments. The source is immuneACCESS, and TCRdb retained only in-frame sequences with V and J called. Part of the clones is not carried over; for the studies checked, unresolved V genes explain less than half of this, and the remainder is unexplained. The sample yields hundreds of thousands of clones; approximately 80% were counted once. 0.71% of the sample comes from the top ten. The sample was PBMCs. The origin of the receptors is a boy younger than 10 in good health and CMV-seronegative.

The chain links TRBV6-6 to TRBJ1-1; 10 positions agree with TRBD1. This CDR3 has 15 amino acids. Germline-derived CDR1 and CDR2 are MNHNY and SVGAGI (reference sequence). The ends lost 2 bases at V and 2 bases at J; junction bases unmatched: 2. The CDR3 reads CASSYGTGANTEAFF. CDR3 DNA: TGTGCCAGCAGTTACGGGACAGGGGCAAACACTGAAGCTTTCTTT.

V is TRBV19 and J is TRBJ2-3; 9 bases line up with TRBD1. Germline V lookup: CDR1 LNHDA, CDR2 SQIVND (reference sequence). The trim removed 4 bases at V and 3 bases at J, leaving 8 bases unmatched. The CDR3 covers 16 residues. The CDR3 DNA reads as TGTGCCAGTAGTACCTTCGACAGGGGGGGGACAGATACGCAGTATTTT. Protein sequence: CASSTFDRGGTDTQYF. The whole variable domain, filled in from reference TRBV19 and TRBJ2-3, reads DGGITQSPKYLFRKEGQNVTLSCEQNLNHDAMYWYRQDPGQGLRLIYYSQIVNDFQKGDIAEGYSVSREKKESFPLTVTSAQKNPTAFYLCASSTFDRGGTDTQYFGPGTRLTVL.